This TCR beta chain was identified in a study of blood T cell repertoires in COVID-19 (dated by TCRdb to about 2020). In terms of the full investigation: Samples from collaborators originated in the United States, Italy and Spain and spanned both the acute and convalescent phases of COVID-19. The prospective study material was composed of cDNA or gDNA derived from T cells, B-cell-depleted T cells, or PBMCs. Subjects who had been exposed to COVID-19, were actively infected with it, or had recovered from it provided the deeply sampled blood TCRbeta repertoires that made up the dataset. The repertoires were made available in a free public database intended to serve as a resource for research on the immune response to SARS-CoV-2. The samples were drawn from the first 160 participants of the ongoing ImmuneRACE study and from over 950 subjects provided by 6 global collaborators. The sample metadata nearly always contained a de-identified subject ID, COVID-19 status, age in years and sex. Where HLA class I and class II types were available, the types were taken from metadata supplied by the sample provider, not from assay-based typing. Overall study outcomes, separate from this receptor: Clinical and demographic metadata were provided uncurated, with the amount varying by source and participant.

The immunoSEQ Assay, a bias-controlled multiplex PCR, was used to amplify TCRbeta CDR3 regions from genomic DNA. The source study handled its data this way. The number of nucleated cells in each sample was estimated from the amplification of reference gene primers within the assay. To quantify the absolute abundance of each unique TCRbeta CDR3 rearrangement, sequence reads were collapsed and filtered. Productive Simpson clonality was computed per sample as the square root of Simpson's diversity index over productive rearrangements. This immuneACCESS table, as held by TCRdb, lists in-frame sequences with V and J called but not all clones. Of the missing ones, under half trace to an unresolved V gene in checked studies; the others have no known cause. V, J and clone size reflect that table, while D and trimming were determined from the DNA. For this sample there are roughly 66,000 clones; roughly 82% appear just once. In total, the top ten clones hold less than 8.5% of the sample.

With regard to this clone: Its recognized antigen is unknown. No base quality information exists; no much larger clone differs at one position.

Collaborating institutions collected whole blood in K2EDTA tubes following their own protocols. For TCRbeta analysis, collaborators shipped samples in one of three forms: frozen whole blood, isolated PBMCs, or DNA extracted from either of those sample types. The sequencing input was peripheral blood. This receptor was taken from a man aged 55 to 69 with acute or convalescent COVID-19.

For the CDR3, the sequence is CASRVSGGRYTQYF. The DNA reads as follows: TGTGCCAGCAGAGTTAGCGGGGGGCGATATACGCAGTATTTT. The rearranged chain carries TRBV7-2 and TRBJ2-3; 10 bases in between match TRBD2. V trim: 6 bases; J trim: 7 bases; unmatched bases: 7. From the cysteine up to the phenylalanine, the CDR3 has a length of 14 residues. Only CDR3 DNA is held: 42 bases, read in frame from base 1. From the germline V gene, CDR1 is SGHTA and CDR2 is FQGNSA.